Listed here are 16 T cell receptor beta chains from one sample, sequenced in a study of human T cells and chemical hapten exposure. Time point denoted: patch test 2, 6 weeks after DPC sensitization. Treatment given: therapeutic diphenylcyclopropenone sensitization with weekly scalp DPC. A single record per CDR3 protein comes from TCRdb applying MiXCR to the RACE reads. Here the sample spans more than 85,000 distinct CDR3 sequences, 11% being singletons. Material: whole blood, obtained in connection with sensitization to the hapten diphenylcyclopropenone (DPC). These receptors were taken from a middle-aged man with alopecia areata. Some clones in this sample may be carry-over from other donors' samples.

The V call is TRBV4-2, the J call TRBJ2-3, with D possibly TRBD2 on 7 matching bases. Trimming stripped 4 bases from V and 5 bases from J, with 19 bases between. CDR1 is LGHNA, CDR2 YNFKEQ, per germline. This CDR3 spans 16 amino acids. The chain's CDR3 is CASSPLRGRGIDTQYF. The CDR3 DNA sequence: TGTGCCAGCAGCCCCCTCCGGGGGAGGGGGATAGATACGCAGTATTTT.

The J gene is TRBJ2-5, the V gene TRBV20-1, with 15 nucleotides matching TRBD2. This CDR3 spans 17 amino acids. With V trimmed by 5 bases and J by 1 base, 8 bases remained unmatched. The V gene's germline CDR1 is DFQATT and CDR2 SNEGSKA (reference sequence). In nucleotides, the CDR3 is TGCAGTGCTTCGGAGGGACTAGCGGGAGGACTCCAAGAGACCCAGTACTTC. Translating it yields CSASEGLAGGLQETQYF.

The chain couples TRBV4-3 to TRBJ2-1; D not resolved. Per the germline V gene, CDR1 is LGHNA and CDR2 is YSLEER. V lost 4 bases to trimming and J lost 2 bases, with 9 bases between them. This CDR3 is built from 14 residues. CDR3 amino acids: CASSRDRAYNEQFF. The CDR3 nucleotides are TGCGCCAGCAGCCGCGACCGAGCCTACAATGAGCAGTTCTTC.

This sequence joins TRBV7-8 and TRBJ1-1; D possibly corresponds to TRBD1 (5 bases). CDR3 size: 14 residues. Germline V lookup: CDR1 SGHVS, CDR2 FQNEAQ. Between the trimmed V and J ends, which lost 5 bases and 7 bases, there was a span of 17 bases. The CDR3 region is CASSPRQGGGEAFF. The CDR3 nucleotides are TGTGCCAGCAGCCCAAGGCAGGGTGGGGGTGAAGCTTTCTTT. Full variable domain (outside the CDR3, taken from reference TRBV7-8 and TRBJ1-1): GAGVSQSPRYKVAKRGQDVALRCDPISGHVSLFWYQQALGQGPEFLTYFQNEAQLDKSGLPSDRFFAERPEGSVSTLKIQRTQQEDSAVYLCASSPRQGGGEAFFGQGTRLTVV.

V and J are TRBV3-1 and TRBJ2-2; 9 bases agree with TRBD1. Germline trimming cut 4 bases from V and 4 bases from J; bases unmatched to any gene: 10. Germline assignment: CDR1 LGHDT and CDR2 YNNKEL (reference sequence). CDR3 size: 17 residues. The CDR3 sequence is CASSLATGGTSTGELFF. CDR3 nucleotides: TGTGCCAGCAGCCTTGCTACAGGGGGCACGAGCACCGGGGAGCTGTTTTTT.

In this sample, this clonotype turned up a few times. The chain combines TRBV9 with TRBJ1-2; TRBD1 might be the D (6 bases). The length of the CDR3 is 13 residues. Germline V gene sequence: CDR1 SGDLS, CDR2 YYNGEE. Trimming stripped 7 bases from V and 3 bases from J, with 13 bases between. Here the CDR3 DNA reads TGTGCCAGCGGGGGCAGGGCTTACTATGGCTACACCTTC. The encoded protein is CASGGRAYYGYTF.

The chain links TRBV30 to TRBJ2-7; 10 bases align to TRBD1. The junction had 7 bases not matched to a gene; V was cut back by 7 bases and J by 4 bases. Germline V gives CDR1 GTSNPN, CDR2 SVGIG (reference sequence). The CDR3 spans 13 residues. CDR3 nucleotides: TGTGCCTTGAAACGGGACAGGGGATACGAGCAGTACTTC. Its protein is CALKRDRGYEQYF.

This clonotype was counted a few times. This chain uses TRBV7-2 with TRBJ2-6; D gene uncertain. V was cut by 11 bases and J by 0 bases, with 14 bases left in between. This CDR3 has 15 residues. From germline, CDR1 is SGHTA and CDR2 FQGNSA. CDR3 sequence: CACKASHSGANVLTF. CDR3 nucleotides: TGTGCCTGCAAGGCTTCCCACTCTGGGGCCAACGTCCTGACTTTC.

This clonotype was seen a handful of times. This chain uses TRBV24-1 with TRBJ2-7; 10 bases are a match to TRBD1. With V trimmed by 4 bases and J by 3 bases, 8 bases remained unmatched. Germline CDR1 KGHDR, CDR2 SFDVKD. The CDR3 loop spans 16 amino acids. CDR3: CATSDPDRGLGYEQYV. DNA for the CDR3: TGTGCCACCAGTGACCCTGACAGGGGGCTAGGCTACGAGCAGTACGTC.

The CDR3 is CASSSPRGGRVETQYF. CDR3 bases: TGTGCCAGCAGTTCGCCTCGTGGGGGGAGGGTAGAGACCCAGTACTTC. The chain carries TRBV27 and TRBJ2-5; 7 bases fit TRBD2. The CDR3 has 16 residues. V shed 4 bases and J 4 bases; nucleotides not matched to a gene: 12. Per the germline V gene, CDR1 is MNHEY and CDR2 is SMNVEV (reference sequence).

The chain is built from TRBV20-1 and TRBJ2-3; no definite D call. This CDR3 is 12 amino acids long. Germline lookup yields CDR1 DFQATT and CDR2 SNEGSKA (reference sequence). Trimming stripped 5 bases from V and 0 bases from J, with 6 bases between. The CDR3 region is CSALSSTDTQYF. CDR3 coding DNA: TGCAGTGCTCTTTCTAGCACAGATACGCAGTATTTT.

This clonotype was observed a handful of times. Its ends do not fully match the called genes, so a read error is possible. The chain employs TRBV7-7 and TRBJ2-1; 13 positions agree with TRBD2. The CDR3 spans 16 residues. Looked up from germline, CDR1 is SSHAT and CDR2 is FNYEAQ (reference sequence). The CDR3 region has the DNA TGTGCTAGCAGCTTAGGACTAGCGGGAGTGGGGAATGAGCAGTTCTTC. It yields the protein CASSLGLAGVGNEQFF.

As DNA, the CDR3 is TGTGCCAGCAGCTCGGGACTGGGCCTCAATGAGCAGTTCTTC. Amino acid sequence: CASSSGLGLNEQFF. This chain links TRBV7-2 with TRBJ2-1; perhaps TRBD2 as D (6 bases). The CDR3 spans 14 residues. Trimming pared 4 bases from V and 6 bases from J, leaving 13 bases between. Germline loops: CDR1 SGHTA, CDR2 FQGNSA.

The sample holds a few counts of this clonotype. The chain joins TRBV7-2 to TRBJ2-4, with D hard to call. The CDR3 consists of 14 residues. V was cut by 5 bases and J by 9 bases, with 17 bases left in between. Germline V gives CDR1 SGHTA, CDR2 FQGNSA. In DNA, the CDR3 is TGTGCCAGCAGCACGTGGCGGTCCGGCGGCATTCAGTACTTC. The encoded protein is CASSTWRSGGIQYF.

The J gene is TRBJ2-3, the V gene TRBV12-3 or TRBV12-4; 10 bases match TRBD2. This CDR3 has 17 amino acids. V shed 8 bases, J shed 2 bases, and the junction held 13 bases outside the gene matches. The CDR3 protein is CASQREGQPTHTDTQYF. The CDR3 DNA reads as TGTGCCAGCCAGCGGGAGGGCCAGCCCACACACACAGATACGCAGTATTTT.

The chain carries TRBV6-2 or TRBV6-3 and TRBJ2-2, with 8 bases matching TRBD2. Germline V CDR1 and CDR2: MNHEY, SVGEGT. The CDR3 spans 17 residues. The trim removed 3 bases at V and 5 bases at J, leaving 11 bases unmatched. CDR3 region: CASSYRGAGVGTGELFF. Here the CDR3 DNA reads TGTGCCAGCAGTTATAGGGGAGCGGGAGTCGGGACCGGGGAGCTGTTTTTT.